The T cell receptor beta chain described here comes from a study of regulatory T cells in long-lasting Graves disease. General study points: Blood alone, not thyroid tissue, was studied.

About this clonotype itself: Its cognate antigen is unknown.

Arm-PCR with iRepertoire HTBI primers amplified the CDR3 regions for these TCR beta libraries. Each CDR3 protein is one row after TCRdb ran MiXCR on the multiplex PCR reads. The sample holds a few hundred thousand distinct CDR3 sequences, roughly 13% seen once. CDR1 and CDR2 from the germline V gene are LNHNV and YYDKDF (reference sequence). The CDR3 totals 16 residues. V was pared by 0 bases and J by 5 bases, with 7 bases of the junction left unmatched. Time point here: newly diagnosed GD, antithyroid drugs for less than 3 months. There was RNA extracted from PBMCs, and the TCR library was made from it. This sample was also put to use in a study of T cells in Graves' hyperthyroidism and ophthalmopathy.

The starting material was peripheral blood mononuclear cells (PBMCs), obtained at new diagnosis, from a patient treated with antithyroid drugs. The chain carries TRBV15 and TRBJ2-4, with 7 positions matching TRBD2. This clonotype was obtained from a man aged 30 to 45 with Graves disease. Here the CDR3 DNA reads TGTGCCACCAGCAGAGATGGGGGGGACTTCGAAAACATTCAGTACTTC. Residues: CATSRDGGDFENIQYF. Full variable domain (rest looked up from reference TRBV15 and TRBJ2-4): DAMVIQNPRYQVTQFGKPVTLSCSQTLNHNVMYWYQQKSSQAPKLLFHYYDKDFNNEADTPDNFQSRRPNTSFCFLDIRSPGLGDTAMYLCATSRDGGDFENIQYFGAGTRLSVL.